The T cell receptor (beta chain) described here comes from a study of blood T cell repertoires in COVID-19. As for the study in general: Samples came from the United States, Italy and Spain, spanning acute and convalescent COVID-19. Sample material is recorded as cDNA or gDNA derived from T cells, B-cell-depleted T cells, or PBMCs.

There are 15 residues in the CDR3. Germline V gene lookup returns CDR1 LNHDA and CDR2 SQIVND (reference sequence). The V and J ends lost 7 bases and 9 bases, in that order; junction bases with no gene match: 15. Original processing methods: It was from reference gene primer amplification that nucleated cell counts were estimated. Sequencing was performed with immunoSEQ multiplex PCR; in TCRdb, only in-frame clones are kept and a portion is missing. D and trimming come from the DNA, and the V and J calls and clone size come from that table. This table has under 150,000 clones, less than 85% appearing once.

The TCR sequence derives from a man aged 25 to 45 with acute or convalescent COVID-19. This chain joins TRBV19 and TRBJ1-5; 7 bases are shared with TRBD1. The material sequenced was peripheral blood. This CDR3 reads CASTERGTAELPQHF. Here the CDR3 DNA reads TGTGCCAGTACCGAGCGGGGGACAGCCGAATTGCCCCAGCATTTT.